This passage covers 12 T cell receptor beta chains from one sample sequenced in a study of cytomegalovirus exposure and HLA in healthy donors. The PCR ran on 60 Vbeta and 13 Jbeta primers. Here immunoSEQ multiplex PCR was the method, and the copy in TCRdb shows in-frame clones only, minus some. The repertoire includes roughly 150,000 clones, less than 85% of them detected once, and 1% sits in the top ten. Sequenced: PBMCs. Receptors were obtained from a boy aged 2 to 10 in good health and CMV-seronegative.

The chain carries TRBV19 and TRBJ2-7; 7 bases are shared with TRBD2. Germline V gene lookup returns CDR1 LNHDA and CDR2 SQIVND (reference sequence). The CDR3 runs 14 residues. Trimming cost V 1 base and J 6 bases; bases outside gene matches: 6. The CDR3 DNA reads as TGTGCCAGTAGTATAGTGAGGGAGGGAGGCGAGCAGTACTTC. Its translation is CASSIVREGGEQYF.

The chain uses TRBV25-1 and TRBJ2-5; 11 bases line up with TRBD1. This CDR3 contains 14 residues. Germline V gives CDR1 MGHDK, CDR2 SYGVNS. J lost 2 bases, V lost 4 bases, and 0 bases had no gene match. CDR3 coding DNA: TGTGCCAGCAGTGGGGACAGGGGGCAAGAGACCCAGTACTTC. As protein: CASSGDRGQETQYF.

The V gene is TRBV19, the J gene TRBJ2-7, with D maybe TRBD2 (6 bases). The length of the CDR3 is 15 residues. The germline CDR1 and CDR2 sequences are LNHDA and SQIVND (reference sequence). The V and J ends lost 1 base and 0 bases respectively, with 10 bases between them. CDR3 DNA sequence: TGTGCCAGTAGTATAGTGGAGGGGAACTCCTACGAGCAGTACTTC. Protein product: CASSIVEGNSYEQYF.

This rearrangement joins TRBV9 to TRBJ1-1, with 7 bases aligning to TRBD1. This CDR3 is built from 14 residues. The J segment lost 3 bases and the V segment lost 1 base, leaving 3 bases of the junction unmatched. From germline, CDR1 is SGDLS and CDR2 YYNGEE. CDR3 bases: TGTGCCAGCAGCGTAACTCAGGGGGACACTGAAGCTTTCTTT. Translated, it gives CASSVTQGDTEAFF. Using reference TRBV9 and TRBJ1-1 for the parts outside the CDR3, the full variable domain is DSGVTQTPKHLITATGQRVTLRCSPRSGDLSVYWYQQSLDQGLQFLIQYYNGEERAKGNILERFSAQQFPDLHSELNLSSLELGDSALYFCASSVTQGDTEAFFGQGTRLTVV.

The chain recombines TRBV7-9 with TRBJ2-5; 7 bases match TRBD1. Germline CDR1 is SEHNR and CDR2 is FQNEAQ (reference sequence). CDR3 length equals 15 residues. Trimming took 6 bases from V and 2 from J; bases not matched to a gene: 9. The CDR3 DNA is TGTGCCAGCAGTTCAAAACAGGGGCCGCAAGAGACCCAGTACTTC. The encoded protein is CASSSKQGPQETQYF.

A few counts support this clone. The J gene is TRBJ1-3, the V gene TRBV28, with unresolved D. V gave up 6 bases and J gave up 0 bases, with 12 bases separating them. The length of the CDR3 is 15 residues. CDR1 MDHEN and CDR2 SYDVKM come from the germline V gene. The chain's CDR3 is CASSLADLSGNTIYF. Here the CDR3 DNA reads TGTGCCAGCAGCCTGGCAGATCTCTCTGGAAACACCATATATTTT.

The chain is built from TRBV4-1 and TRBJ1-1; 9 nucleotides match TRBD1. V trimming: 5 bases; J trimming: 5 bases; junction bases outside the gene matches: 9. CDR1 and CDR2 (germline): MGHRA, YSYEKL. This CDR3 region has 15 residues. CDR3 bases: TGCGCCAGCAGCGGGACCGGGACAGGGAGGACTGAAGCTTTCTTT. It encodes CASSGTGTGRTEAFF.

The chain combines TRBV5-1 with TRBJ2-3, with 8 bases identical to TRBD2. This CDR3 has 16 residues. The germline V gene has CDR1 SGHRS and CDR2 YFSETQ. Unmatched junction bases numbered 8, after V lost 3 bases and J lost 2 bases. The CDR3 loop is CASSSGLANPTDTQYF. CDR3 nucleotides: TGCGCCAGCAGCTCCGGACTAGCCAACCCCACAGATACGCAGTATTTT.

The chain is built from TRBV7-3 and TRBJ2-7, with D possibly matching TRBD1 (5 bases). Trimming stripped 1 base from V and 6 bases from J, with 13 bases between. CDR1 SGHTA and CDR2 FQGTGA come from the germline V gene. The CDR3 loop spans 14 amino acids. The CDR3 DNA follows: TGTGCCAGCAGCTTAATAGCAGGGATAGGCGAGCAGTACTTC. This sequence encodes CASSLIAGIGEQYF. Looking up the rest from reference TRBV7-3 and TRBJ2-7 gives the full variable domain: GAGVSQTPSNKVTEKGKYVELRCDPISGHTALYWYRQSLGQGPEFLIYFQGTGAADDSGLPNDRFFAVRPEGSVSTLKIQRTERGDSAVYLCASSLIAGIGEQYFGPGTRLTVT.

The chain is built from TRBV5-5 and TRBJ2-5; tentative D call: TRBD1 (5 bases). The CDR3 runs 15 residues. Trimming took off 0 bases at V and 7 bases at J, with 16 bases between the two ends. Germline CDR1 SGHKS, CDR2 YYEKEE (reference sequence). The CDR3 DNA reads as TGTGCCAGCAGCTTGGGTCCCAGGGCGGTAGGGACCCAGTACTTC. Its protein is CASSLGPRAVGTQYF.

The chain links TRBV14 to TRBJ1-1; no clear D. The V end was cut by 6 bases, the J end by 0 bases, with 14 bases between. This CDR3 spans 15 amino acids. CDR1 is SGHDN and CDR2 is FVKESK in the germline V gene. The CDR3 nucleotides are TGTGCCAGCAGTTCCGGGGTGGGCATGAACACTGAAGCTTTCTTT. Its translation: CASSSGVGMNTEAFF. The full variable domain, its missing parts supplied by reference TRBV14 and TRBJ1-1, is EAGVTQFPSHSVIEKGQTVTLRCDPISGHDNLYWYRRVMGKEIKFLLHFVKESKQDESGMPNNRFLAERTGGTYSTLKVQPAELEDSGVYFCASSSGVGMNTEAFFGQGTRLTVV.

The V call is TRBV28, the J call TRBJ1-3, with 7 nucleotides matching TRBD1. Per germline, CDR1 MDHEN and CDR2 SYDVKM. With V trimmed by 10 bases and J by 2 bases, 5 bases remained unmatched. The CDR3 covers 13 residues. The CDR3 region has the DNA TGTGCCAACGGCGACAGGGCTGGAAACACCATATATTTT. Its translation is CANGDRAGNTIYF.